These 27 T cell receptor beta chains were all obtained from the same sample, sequenced in a study of technical replicates of blood from a few donors. TCRdb keeps only in-frame clones here, not all; method: immunoSEQ multiplex PCR. The data hold about 80,000 clones, with roughly 96% observed a single time. The specimen was T cells isolated from PBMCs. Source of these receptors: a human donor in good health.

The rearrangement uses TRBV9 and TRBJ2-3, with TRBD2 as a possible D gene (5 bases). CDR1 and CDR2 from the germline V gene are SGDLS and YYNGEE. This CDR3 has 14 amino acids. Trimming left V 2 bases short and J 0 bases short, with 7 bases between. CDR3 DNA sequence: TGTGCCAGCAGCGTTCAGCGGAGCACAGATACGCAGTATTTT. It translates to CASSVQRSTDTQYF.

A note on this clone: The junction and the germline gene differ at one end; a read error may be behind it. This sequence joins TRBV27 and TRBJ1-1; 7 bases align to TRBD1. Germline V CDR1 and CDR2: MNHEY, SMNVEV (reference sequence). The CDR3 is 13 residues long. CDR3 nucleotides: TGTGCCTGCAGACAGGGCAGCCTCACTGAAGCTTTCTTT. Protein: CACRQGSLTEAFF.

The chain links TRBV30 to TRBJ2-7; TRBD2 might be the D (5 bases). Trimming pared 2 bases from V and 2 bases from J, leaving 10 bases between. The CDR3 sequence is 13 residues long. CDR1 is GTSNPN and CDR2 is SVGIG in the germline V gene (reference sequence). The CDR3 sequence is CAWSLGEAYEQYF. The CDR3 coding sequence is TGTGCCTGGAGTCTCGGGGAAGCCTACGAGCAGTACTTC.

In this sample, this clone turned up once. This chain's CDR3 is CASSVSPGGTDTQYF. The CDR3 DNA is TGTGCCAGCAGTGTTTCGCCGGGGGGCACAGATACGCAGTATTTT. This chain connects TRBV27 to TRBJ2-3, with a weak D call TRBD2 (6 bases). Germline V gene lookup returns CDR1 MNHEY and CDR2 SMNVEV (reference sequence). The CDR3 sequence is 15 residues long. V lost 5 bases to trimming and J lost 1 base, with 13 bases between them.

CDR3 sequence reads: CASSLAGASEEQFF. CDR3 sequence (DNA): TGTGCCAGCAGCTTAGCGGGAGCCTCTGAGGAGCAGTTCTTC. The genes are TRBV7-6 and TRBJ2-1, with D possibly being TRBD2 (5 bases). Trimming stripped 0 bases from V and 10 bases from J, with 13 bases between. The CDR3 sequence is 14 residues long. The germline V gene encodes CDR1 SGHVS and CDR2 FNYEAQ.

The chain has TRBV4-3 and TRBJ2-3; TRBD2 matches 7 bases. Per the germline V gene, CDR1 is LGHNA and CDR2 is YSLEER. With V trimmed by 0 bases and J by 1 base, 4 bases remained unmatched. The CDR3 totals 16 residues. For the CDR3, the DNA is TGCGCCAGCAGCCAAGAGTCGGCGGGAGGCACAGATACGCAGTATTTT. Translation gives CASSQESAGGTDTQYF.

The V call is TRBV9, the J call TRBJ1-5; 7 nucleotides line up with TRBD1. CDR1 SGDLS and CDR2 YYNGEE come from the germline V gene. This CDR3 comprises 15 residues. Trimming at V came to 0 bases and at J to 4 bases, leaving 4 bases not matched to a gene. CDR3 protein: CASSVAGQANQPQHF. The CDR3 coding sequence is TGTGCCAGCAGCGTAGCTGGACAGGCGAATCAGCCCCAGCATTTT.

This clone was found once. DNA of the CDR3: TGTGCCAGCAGTGACCCCCCGACTCGAACGGGGGGGGCCAACGTCCTGACTTTC. This sequence encodes CASSDPPTRTGGANVLTF. This chain connects TRBV25-1 to TRBJ2-6, with D perhaps matching TRBD2 (5 bases). Germline CDR1 is MGHDK and CDR2 is SYGVNS. V was clipped by 3 bases and J by 4 bases, with 19 bases between them. This CDR3 is 18 amino acids long.

This clone was seen a single time. V usage is TRBV30 and J usage is TRBJ1-1, with D possibly matching TRBD1 (5 bases). This CDR3 has 11 residues. CDR1 is GTSNPN and CDR2 is SVGIG in the germline V gene (reference sequence). Trimming took off 3 bases at V and 8 bases at J, with 10 bases between the two ends. Here the CDR3 reads CAWRGWTEAFF. The CDR3 DNA follows: TGTGCCTGGAGGGGGTGGACAGAAGCTTTCTTT.

The chain joins TRBV7-9 to TRBJ1-2; 9 positions match TRBD1. Germline lookup yields CDR1 SEHNR and CDR2 FQNEAQ (reference sequence). The CDR3 length is 12 residues. The CDR3 protein is CATAGQGNGYTF. CDR3 in DNA: TGTGCTACGGCGGGACAGGGCAATGGCTACACCTTC.

This chain joins TRBV9 and TRBJ2-7; D call uncertain. The germline gives CDR1 SGDLS, CDR2 YYNGEE. V lost 0 bases and J 1 base, leaving 8 bases between the germline ends. The CDR3 extends over 14 amino acids. The CDR3 DNA reads TGTGCCAGCAGCGTAGACTACGGTTCCTACGAGCAGTACTTC. Protein sequence: CASSVDYGSYEQYF.

In its sample, this clone was seen once. The rearrangement uses TRBV6-4 and TRBJ1-5; TRBD1 is a possible D gene (6 bases). The CDR3 contains 14 residues. From germline, CDR1 is MRHNA and CDR2 SNTAGT. V was cut by 9 bases and J by 4 bases, with 16 bases left in between. CDR3 DNA: TGTGCCAGTCCGGGGGGCAGGGTGAATCAGCCCCAGCATTTT. As protein: CASPGGRVNQPQHF.

This clone appeared a few times. The V gene is TRBV9, the J gene TRBJ2-1; D perhaps matches TRBD2 (5 bases). Germline CDR1 and CDR2: SGDLS and YYNGEE. The CDR3 is 13 amino acids. V shed 0 bases and J shed 8 bases, with 9 bases lying between them. CDR3 residues: CASSVVSSHEQFF. Written as DNA, the CDR3 is TGTGCCAGCAGCGTAGTGTCTAGCCATGAGCAGTTCTTC.

The rearrangement links TRBV7-6 to TRBJ1-5, with D possibly TRBD1 on 6 matching bases. CDR3 size: 18 residues. The ends were cut back, 0 bases at V and 0 bases at J, with 15 bases in the middle. Germline assignment: CDR1 SGHVS and CDR2 FNYEAQ. CDR3 loop: CASSLAPTGTYSNQPQHF. CDR3 nucleotides: TGTGCCAGCAGCTTAGCTCCCACAGGGACATATAGCAATCAGCCCCAGCATTTT.

This rearrangement joins TRBV18 to TRBJ1-5; D possibly corresponds to TRBD1 (5 bases). V lost 6 bases, J lost 6 bases, and 21 bases lay in between. This CDR3 is built from 16 residues. Germline V gene lookup returns CDR1 KGHSH and CDR2 LQKENI. The CDR3 loop reads CASSHTAGTGGQPQHF. The DNA for the CDR3 is TGTGCCAGCTCCCATACCGCAGGGACGGGGGGTCAGCCCCAGCATTTT. Full variable domain (missing parts from reference TRBV18 and TRBJ1-5): NAGVMQNPRHLVRRRGQEARLRCSPMKGHSHVYWYRQLPEEGLKFMVYLQKENIIDESGMPKERFSAEFPKEGPSILRIQQVVRGDSAAYFCASSHTAGTGGQPQHFGDGTRLSIL.

This chain uses TRBV6-1 with TRBJ2-5; D might be TRBD2 (5 bases). The CDR3 spans 12 residues. Looked up from germline, CDR1 is MNHNS and CDR2 is SASEGT. V was shortened by 6 bases and J by 0 bases, with 5 bases between the two germline ends. For the CDR3, the DNA is TGTGCCAGCAGCGGGGACCAAGAGACCCAGTACTTC. It encodes CASSGDQETQYF.

The J gene is TRBJ1-4, the V gene TRBV7-9; D perhaps matches TRBD1 (6 bases). Trimming removed 3 bases at V and 7 bases at J, with 12 bases between. The CDR3 extends over 14 amino acids. The V gene's germline CDR1 is SEHNR and CDR2 FQNEAQ (reference sequence). DNA for the CDR3: TGTGCCAGCAGCTTGAACACAGGGAGTGAAAAACTGTTTTTT. The encoded protein is CASSLNTGSEKLFF.

This chain links TRBV7-9 with TRBJ2-7; the match to TRBD1 covers 11 bases. This CDR3 contains 14 residues. The V and J ends lost 5 bases and 6 bases, in that order; junction bases with no gene match: 6. Germline assignment: CDR1 SEHNR and CDR2 FQNEAQ (reference sequence). The CDR3 region is CASSPTGTGGEQYF. The CDR3 DNA reads as TGTGCCAGCAGCCCCACCGGGACAGGGGGCGAGCAGTACTTC.

This chain uses TRBV7-2 with TRBJ2-1, with 14 bases fitting TRBD2. This CDR3 spans 15 amino acids. CDR1 is SGHTA and CDR2 is FQGNSA in the germline V gene. The junction had 1 base not matched to a gene; V was cut back by 3 bases and J by 6 bases. CDR3 region: CASSLTSGRGNEQFF. The CDR3 DNA reads TGTGCCAGCAGCTTGACTAGCGGGAGGGGCAATGAGCAGTTCTTC.

The chain uses TRBV30 and TRBJ2-1, with TRBD2 as a possible D gene (6 bases). Trimming pared 3 bases from V and 1 base from J, leaving 10 bases between. The CDR3 has 14 residues. The germline CDR1 and CDR2 sequences are GTSNPN and SVGIG (reference sequence). The CDR3 is CAWSSGLSYNEQFF. The CDR3 DNA reads as TGTGCCTGGAGCTCGGGACTTTCCTACAATGAGCAGTTCTTC. The complete variable domain, with remaining parts taken from reference TRBV30 and TRBJ2-1, reads SQTIHQWPATLVQPVGSPLSLECTVEGTSNPNLYWYRQAAGRGLQLLFYSVGIGQISSEVPQNLSASRPQDRQFILSSKKLLLSDSGFYLCAWSSGLSYNEQFFGPGTRLTVL.

The chain employs TRBV15 and TRBJ2-1; 9 bases map to TRBD2. This CDR3 has 15 amino acids. Trimming removed 0 bases from V and 5 bases from J; junction bases left unmatched: 2. The germline V gene encodes CDR1 LNHNV and CDR2 YYDKDF (reference sequence). The CDR3 sequence: CATSRELAGNNEQFF. The CDR3, as DNA: TGTGCCACCAGCAGAGAACTAGCGGGCAACAATGAGCAGTTCTTC.

V and J are TRBV7-8 and TRBJ2-7; 8 nucleotides match TRBD2. The CDR3 is 14 residues long. With 6 bases clipped from V and 2 bases from J, the junction kept 6 bases outside the gene matches. Germline V gene data show CDR1 as SGHVS and CDR2 as FQNEAQ. Written as DNA, the CDR3 is TGTGCCAGCAGTATTAGCGGGACCGCCTACGAGCAGTACTTC. Its translation: CASSISGTAYEQYF.

The J gene is TRBJ1-5, the V gene TRBV28; D is perhaps TRBD1 (6 bases). The length of the CDR3 is 18 residues. V lost 6 bases, J lost 8 bases, and 29 bases lay in between. Germline values: CDR1 MDHEN, CDR2 SYDVKM. Written as DNA, the CDR3 is TGTGCCAGCAGGTTTCTGGGGGCCCTAGTCGCAGAGGGGGAGCCCCAGCATTTT. This sequence encodes CASRFLGALVAEGEPQHF.

This chain uses TRBV9 with TRBJ2-7; 7 bases line up with TRBD2. This CDR3 contains 15 residues. CDR1 is SGDLS, CDR2 YYNGEE, per germline. The V gene end was trimmed by 0 bases and the J gene end by 1 base; junction bases not matched to a gene: 4. The CDR3 is CASSVGGGGSYEQYF. Here the CDR3 DNA reads TGTGCCAGCAGCGTAGGAGGCGGGGGATCCTACGAGCAGTACTTC.

The chain couples TRBV5-8 to TRBJ1-1; 9 bases fit TRBD1. The CDR3 loop spans 15 amino acids. V lost 1 base, J lost 4 bases, and 5 bases stayed unmatched. The germline gives CDR1 SGHTS, CDR2 YDEGEE. CDR3 DNA: TGTGCCAGCAGCTTGCCAACAGGGGGCCTCACTGAAGCTTTCTTT. This translates into CASSLPTGGLTEAFF.

This sequence joins TRBV7-6 and TRBJ1-4; D perhaps matches TRBD1 (5 bases). The CDR3 is made up of 15 amino acids. The germline CDR1 and CDR2 sequences are SGHVS and FNYEAQ. V was trimmed by 5 bases and J by 1 base, leaving 11 bases between them. The CDR3 sequence is CASSPSGLTNEKLFF. CDR3 bases: TGTGCCAGCAGCCCTTCAGGGTTAACTAATGAAAAACTGTTTTTT.

CDR3 sequence reads: CASSVGTGGPYNEQFF. DNA of the CDR3: TGTGCCAGCAGCGTAGGAACAGGGGGCCCCTACAATGAGCAGTTCTTC. V usage is TRBV9 and J usage is TRBJ2-1; 9 bases are a match to TRBD1. CDR1 and CDR2 (germline): SGDLS, YYNGEE. The CDR3 is 16 amino acids. Trimming cost V 0 bases and J 2 bases; bases outside gene matches: 3.